This T cell receptor beta chain came from a study of cytomegalovirus exposure and HLA in healthy donors. The study's findings and limits: Prior analysis indicated that the majority of TCR beta V segments exhibited productivity approximately 90% or approximately 30% of the time.

CDR1 and CDR2 (germline): SGHAT, FQNNGV. The CDR3 is made up of 13 amino acids. Trimming removed 1 base at V and 5 bases at J, with 9 bases between. Turning to this clone: Its antigen is not known.

It was with 60 Vbeta and 13 Jbeta primers that the PCR ran. Sequenced by immunoSEQ multiplex PCR; TCRdb stores in-frame clones only, minus some. The sample gives under 90,000 clones, 75% of which show up once; approximately 2% is in the top ten. The gene calls are TRBV11-2 and TRBJ2-7, with no clear D. The TCR originated in a man in his forties in good health and CMV-seronegative. The sample comprised PBMCs. CDR3 sequence (DNA): TGTGCCAGCAGCTTAGGGCCTAGGAACGAGCAGTACTTC. It yields the protein CASSLGPRNEQYF.